This is a list of T cell receptor beta chains from one sample in a study of control samples from healthy donors and cancer patients. Some clones are missing from TCRdb's copy, which holds only in-frame ones; the method was immunoSEQ multiplex PCR. The table lists approximately 190,000 clones. What was sequenced was blood. All receptors come from a woman under 40 in good health. Each CDR3 is given with its conserved first and last residue. The D gene is left open where the match is weak.

v_call	d_call	j_call	cdr3_aa	cdr3_nt
TRBV15	TRBD2	TRBJ2-7	CATSREGGGDYEQYF	TGTGCCACCAGCAGAGAAGGCGGGGGGGACTACGAGCAGTACTTC
TRBV27	NA	TRBJ1-1	CASSGERGAFF	TGTGCCAGCAGTGGGGAAAGGGGAGCTTTCTTT
TRBV10-1	TRBD1	TRBJ1-2	CASSEQGTYGYTF	TGCGCCAGCAGTGAACAGGGGACCTATGGCTACACCTTC
TRBV30	NA	TRBJ2-3	CAWSQTGYFSNTQYF	TGTGCCTGGAGCCAGACAGGCTACTTTTCCAATACGCAGTATTTT
TRBV28	TRBD2	TRBJ2-3	CASSLAGSTDTQYF	TGTGCCAGCAGTCTAGCGGGGAGCACAGATACGCAGTATTTT
TRBV6-5	TRBD2	TRBJ2-5	CASRPSGAETQYF	TGTGCCAGCAGACCTAGCGGGGCGGAGACCCAGTACTTC
TRBV5-1	NA	TRBJ1-1	CASSLETGRAFF	TGCGCCAGCAGCTTAGAGACAGGACGGGCTTTCTTT
TRBV5-1	TRBD1	TRBJ2-7	CASSLAGQGDEQYF	TGCGCCAGCAGCTTGGCCGGACAGGGGGACGAGCAGTACTTC
TRBV5-6	NA	TRBJ1-1	CASNHGGGTEAFF	TGTGCCAGCAACCATGGGGGGGGCACTGAAGCTTTCTTT
TRBV25-1	NA	TRBJ2-6	CASSESPGAKGANVLTF	TGTGCCAGCAGTGAATCCCCTGGGGCGAAGGGGGCCAACGTCCTGACTTTC
TRBV6-5	NA	TRBJ1-5	CASSYSQGSNQPQHF	TGTGCCAGCAGTTACTCGCAGGGTAGCAATCAGCCCCAGCATTTT
TRBV11-2	TRBD1	TRBJ1-2	CASSFRDRGIVNYGYTF	TGTGCCAGCAGCTTCCGGGACAGGGGGATAGTAAACTATGGCTACACCTTC
TRBV3-1/TRBV3-2	TRBD2	TRBJ2-1	CASSQFALAGAFSYNEQFF	TGTGCCAGCAGCCAGTTTGCTCTAGCGGGGGCGTTCTCCTACAATGAGCAGTTCTTC
TRBV4-1	NA	TRBJ2-1	CASSQARAGIFVFNEQFF	TGCGCCAGCAGCCAAGCGAGGGCGGGGATCTTTGTTTTTAATGAGCAGTTCTTC
TRBV5-1	TRBD1	TRBJ2-5	CASSSSGQVETQYF	TGCGCCAGCAGCTCCTCGGGACAGGTTGAGACCCAGTACTTC
TRBV6-2/TRBV6-3	NA	TRBJ1-1	CASSSGDTEAFF	TGTGCCAGCAGCTCAGGGGACACTGAAGCTTTCTTT
TRBV3-1/TRBV3-2	NA	TRBJ1-1	CASSQADLTMNTEAFF	TGTGCCAGCAGCCAAGCGGATTTGACTATGAACACTGAAGCTTTCTTT
TRBV5-4	NA	TRBJ1-1	CASSSRNTEAFF	TGTGCCAGCAGCTCCCGTAACACTGAAGCTTTCTTT
TRBV9	TRBD2	TRBJ2-1	CASSVGGGLAGDYNEQFF	TGTGCCAGCAGCGTAGGAGGCGGACTAGCGGGGGATTACAATGAGCAGTTCTTC
TRBV9	NA	TRBJ1-4	CASSVAGTGEKLFF	TGTGCCAGCAGCGTAGCTGGGACCGGCGAAAAACTGTTTTTT
TRBV30	TRBD1	TRBJ1-5	CAWSAPGGAQHF	TGTGCCTGGAGTGCCCCAGGGGGAGCCCAGCATTTT
TRBV28	TRBD1	TRBJ1-1	CASSRGLGAWRGQENTEAFF	TGTGCCAGCAGCAGGGGGTTGGGGGCGTGGCGGGGGCAGGAGAACACTGAAGCTTTCTTT
TRBV2	NA	TRBJ1-4	CASGRGEKLFF	TGTGCCAGCGGGCGGGGTGAAAAACTGTTTTTT
TRBV6-4	NA	TRBJ2-1	CASSDSRGRPQFF	TGTGCCAGCAGTGACTCGAGGGGTAGACCGCAGTTCTTC
TRBV6-5	TRBD1	TRBJ1-6	CASSSDRGRSPLHF	TGTGCCAGCAGCTCGGACAGGGGACGGTCACCCCTCCACTTT
TRBV5-1	NA	TRBJ1-1	CASSPGLNTEAFF	TGCGCCAGCAGCCCAGGGCTTAACACTGAAGCTTTCTTT
TRBV27	NA	TRBJ2-1	CASSLYGPSNEQFF	TGTGCCAGCAGTTTATACGGACCTTCAAATGAGCAGTTCTTC